This TCR beta chain was sequenced in a study of stem cell transplantation in POMP-related autoinflammatory disease. The length of the CDR3 is 15 residues. CDR1 SGDLS and CDR2 YYNGEE come from the germline V gene. V gave up 3 bases and J gave up 0 bases; unmatched junction bases: 3. Using immunoSEQ multiplex PCR, the repertoire was profiled, and TCRdb retains in-frame clones only, with some absent. The table has 25,000 to 30,000 clones, roughly 80% seen once. The sample consisted of CD4+ T cells from PBMCs, taken before stem cell transplantation. This receptor was identified in a human donor with POMP-related autoinflammation and immune dysregulation (PRAID). The V gene is TRBV9, the J gene TRBJ2-4, with 7 bases that match TRBD2. For the CDR3, the DNA is TGTGCCAGCAGCGCCTTAGCGGGAGCCAAAAACATTCAGTACTTC. This gives the protein CASSALAGAKNIQYF. Looking up the rest from reference TRBV9 and TRBJ2-4 gives the full variable domain: DSGVTQTPKHLITATGQRVTLRCSPRSGDLSVYWYQQSLDQGLQFLIQYYNGEERAKGNILERFSAQQFPDLHSELNLSSLELGDSALYFCASSALAGAKNIQYFGAGTRLSVL.